This T cell receptor beta chain was captured in a study of blood T cell repertoires in COVID-19. Whole-study context: T cells, B-cell-depleted T cells, or PBMCs provided the cDNA or gDNA that served as material.

How the authors handled the data: Estimated nucleated cell counts came from reference gene primer amplification. Using immunoSEQ multiplex PCR, the repertoire was profiled, and TCRdb retains in-frame clones only, with some absent. The D gene and trimming were derived from the DNA, and the V and J assignments and clone size from that table. This sample yields under 150,000 clones, of which roughly 88% are seen a single time; roughly 30% belongs to the top ten. The germline CDR1 and CDR2 sequences are SGHTA and FQGTGA. The J segment lost 2 bases and the V segment lost 0 bases, leaving 16 bases of the junction unmatched. The CDR3 has 20 amino acids.

Sequenced input: peripheral blood. This receptor was obtained from a human donor in a cohort sampled during active COVID-19. This chain joins TRBV7-3 and TRBJ1-2; 9 bases align to TRBD1. The CDR3 DNA reads as TGTGCCAGCAGCTTAACCGAGGGGACAGGGCCCAAGGACGGCAACTATGGCTACACCTTC. This codes for CASSLTEGTGPKDGNYGYTF.